The source of this T cell receptor (beta chain) is a study of cytomegalovirus exposure and HLA in healthy donors. Study-level points and caveats: As a later analysis revealed, most CMV-associated TCR beta chains appeared HLA-restricted. What a later analysis reportedly showed was that an Asian-associated ancestry cluster had fewer N-insertions than the 666-donor mean. A later analysis linked a missense variant in DCLRE1C to the trimming of TCR beta V and J genes. TRBV6-2, TRBV6-3 and some other V segments were unresolvable in 87-base-pair reads.

The V end lost 3 bases, the J end lost 3 bases, and 5 bases lay between the germline ends. The CDR3 loop spans 11 amino acids. Germline CDR1 reads DFQATT; CDR2 reads SNEGSKA (reference sequence). In the case of this clone: Its antigen is currently unknown.

A multiplex PCR was run with 60 Vbeta primers and 13 Jbeta primers. TCRdb keeps only in-frame clones here, not all; method: immunoSEQ multiplex PCR. Seen here are some 190,000 clones, about four fifths observed once, and the top ten hold approximately 0.99%. Sequencing was carried out using PBMCs. The genes are TRBV20-1 and TRBJ1-2; no firm D call. This TCR derives from a woman in her 40s in good health and CMV-seronegative. The CDR3 sequence: CSARRDYGYTF. In DNA form, the CDR3 reads TGCAGTGCTAGGAGGGACTATGGCTACACCTTC.